These 6 T cell receptor beta chains were sequenced from one sample in a study of beta chain features in type 1 diabetes. General study results and limits: Shortening that was moderate but significant affected the TCRB CDR3s of Type 1 diabetes patients in all four CD4+ subsets.

Which antigens these TCRs recognize remains unknown. Every bit of the isolated RNA underwent reverse transcription, so sequencing read expressed TCRB transcripts. Measured with immunoSEQ multiplex PCR; TCRdb has only the in-frame clones, and not every one. The sample lists about 340,000 clones; roughly 14% were seen once. The sequenced sample consisted of naive CD4+ T cells from blood. The source of these receptors is a woman aged 18-29 years with type 1 diabetes.

The chain combines TRBV2 with TRBJ2-7, with TRBD2 matching 11 bases. Trimming at V came to 7 bases and at J to 7 bases, leaving 6 bases not matched to a gene. The CDR3 has 13 residues. From germline, CDR1 is SNHLY and CDR2 FYNNEI. The CDR3 here is CASNTGTSGEQYF. In nucleotides, the CDR3 is TGTGCCAGCAACACCGGGACTAGCGGAGAGCAGTACTTC.

The rearrangement uses TRBV30 and TRBJ2-5; no clear D. The germline V and J ends were trimmed by 5 bases and 2 bases, with 12 bases remaining between them. Germline V gene data show CDR1 as GTSNPN and CDR2 as SVGIG (reference sequence). This CDR3 is 13 amino acids long. DNA for the CDR3: TGTGCCTGGGGTAAATTACAACAAGAGACCCAGTACTTC. Residues: CAWGKLQQETQYF.

Comments on this clone: A read error may account for a junction end that differs from germline. The chain joins TRBV28 to TRBJ2-7, with D maybe TRBD2 (6 bases). The germline CDR1 and CDR2 sequences are MDHEN and SYDVKM. This CDR3 spans 12 amino acids. The CDR3 DNA is TGTGCCAGCAGTCGCACTTTTCAACGGGAGCTTTTC. Its translation is CASSRTFQRELF.

This clone has only a few counts. The chain combines TRBV29-1 with TRBJ2-5, with 11 positions matching TRBD2. V dropped 5 bases and J dropped 4; count of bases not matched to a gene: 9. This CDR3 is 15 amino acids long. Germline loops: CDR1 SQVTM, CDR2 ANQGSEA. CDR3 region: CSVQPGTSGLETQYF. The CDR3 DNA reads as TGCAGCGTTCAACCCGGGACTAGCGGTTTAGAGACCCAGTACTTC.

The chain is built from TRBV29-1 and TRBJ2-1; 10 nucleotides line up with TRBD2. V lost 4 bases, J lost 2 bases, and 11 bases stayed unmatched. Germline V CDR1 and CDR2: SQVTM, ANQGSEA. CDR3 length: 17 residues. CDR3 loop: CSVVRPAGGPTYNEQFF. The DNA of the CDR3 is TGCAGCGTTGTCCGGCCAGCGGGAGGGCCGACCTACAATGAGCAGTTCTTC.

The chain has TRBV4-2 and TRBJ2-1, with 7 bases that match TRBD2. Trimming at V came to 0 bases and at J to 7 bases, leaving 9 bases not matched to a gene. The CDR3 is made up of 16 amino acids. CDR1 LGHNA and CDR2 YNFKEQ come from the germline V gene. DNA of the CDR3: TGTGCCAGCAGCCAAGATCAGCTAGCGGCGGTTAATGAGCAGTTCTTC. This sequence encodes CASSQDQLAAVNEQFF.